This TCR beta chain was found in a study of CD8 T cells in ankylosing spondylitis (TCRdb year 2017). With regard to the full study: The study set out to find disease-linked TCR variants by profiling T cell receptor beta repertoires in ankylosing spondylitis patients and healthy donors. The whole study cohort included about a hundred healthy donors and roughly 24 ankylosing spondylitis patients. Peripheral blood was sampled, and synovial fluid was additionally collected from ankylosing spondylitis patients.

This sample was sequenced with an Illumina HiSeq 2500. Quantitative 5'-RACE with molecular barcodes was the method used to prepare the TCR beta libraries. The study's processing was this. A new computational method based on a probabilistic model of VDJ rearrangement was used to identify disease-linked TCR variants. Using fastp trimming at Q25 and MiXCR clonotype assembly, TCRdb reanalyzed the public sequencing data and kept in-frame beta chains. Identical CDR3 proteins give one entry, which carries the most common genes and DNA. Clone size and V and J calls follow TCRdb, not the original study. Within this sample are 45,000 to 65,000 distinct CDR3 sequences, with 6.5% to 8% of them counted one time only. The ten largest clones add up to around 7.8% of the sample. Summary of the overall study and its limitations: A TCR beta motif made up of under ten highly homologous amino acid variants appeared to be characteristic of blood from ankylosing spondylitis patients. The disease-linked clones showed a CD8+ phenotype and occurred at relatively low frequencies in peripheral blood. Some motif variants were previously reported in synovial fluid and blood of reactive arthritis patients, suggesting common disease-initiation mechanisms. The disease-linked clones were reported to be significantly enriched in matched synovial fluid samples from ankylosing spondylitis patients.

The CDR3 sequence holds 15 residues, the cysteine and phenylalanine included. Of the read, only the CDR3 DNA is kept; its 45 bases are in frame from base 1. Via the germline V gene (reference sequence), CDR1 is SGHKS and CDR2 YYEKEE. The junction shows trimming of 4 bases on V and 0 bases on J, plus 13 bases between the germline ends. This clonotype has at least ten counts. Its binding antigen is unknown. No base qualities exist here, and no much larger clone lies one base off it. The receptor was derived from a female donor with ankylosing spondylitis or in good health (not recorded which). Rearrangement joined TRBV5-5 to TRBJ1-2; a confident D gene designation cannot be given. The sample taken for sequencing was blood, either unsorted or a sorted T cell fraction (not recorded which). This receptor carries the CDR3 CASSVDLAPNYGYTF. The nucleotide sequence is given as TGTGCCAGCAGCGTCGACCTCGCCCCTAACTATGGCTACACCTTC.